This entry lists 30 T cell receptor beta chains sequenced from one sample in a study of cytomegalovirus exposure and HLA in healthy donors. A multiplex PCR was run with 60 Vbeta primers and 13 Jbeta primers. Data came from immunoSEQ multiplex PCR; TCRdb stores just in-frame clones and leaves some out. The sample lists approximately 160,000 clones; around three quarters were seen once. The sequenced sample consisted of PBMCs. The receptors originated from a woman between 25 and 40 years old in good health and CMV-seronegative.

The chain has TRBV28 and TRBJ2-7, with D unclear. Germline V gene data show CDR1 as MDHEN and CDR2 as SYDVKM. This CDR3 comprises 11 residues. The germline V and J ends were trimmed by 3 bases and 3 bases, with 3 bases remaining between them. The CDR3 coding sequence is TGTGCCAGCAGTTTCCTCTACGAGCAGTACTTC. Amino acids: CASSFLYEQYF.

V usage is TRBV7-8 and J usage is TRBJ2-7; 7 bases match TRBD2. This CDR3 has 15 amino acids. Germline lookup yields CDR1 SGHVS and CDR2 FQNEAQ. J was trimmed by 5 bases and V by 6 bases; bases with no gene match: 13. In DNA, the CDR3 is TGTGCCAGCAGGAGCAAGCGGGATACTATCCACGAGCAGTACTTC. Its protein product is CASRSKRDTIHEQYF. The full variable domain, completed using reference TRBV7-8 and TRBJ2-7, is GAGVSQSPRYKVAKRGQDVALRCDPISGHVSLFWYQQALGQGPEFLTYFQNEAQLDKSGLPSDRFFAERPEGSVSTLKIQRTQQEDSAVYLCASRSKRDTIHEQYFGPGTRLTVT.

The rearrangement uses TRBV7-8 and TRBJ2-7, with D perhaps TRBD2 (6 bases). V dropped 8 bases and J dropped 0 bases, with 14 bases sitting between them. This CDR3 is built from 14 residues. Germline V lookup: CDR1 SGHVS, CDR2 FQNEAQ. The CDR3 DNA is TGTGCCAGCTACTCTGGGCGGGACTCCTACGAGCAGTACTTC. Its translation is CASYSGRDSYEQYF.

V gene TRBV5-5 combines with J gene TRBJ1-1, with 7 bases that match TRBD1. V shed 0 bases and J 3 bases; nucleotides not matched to a gene: 14. CDR3 length equals 18 residues. In germline, CDR1 is SGHKS, CDR2 YYEKEE (reference sequence). The CDR3 DNA is TGTGCCAGCAGCTTGGCCCCGTTCCGACAGGGATTATACACTGAAGCTTTCTTT. Protein: CASSLAPFRQGLYTEAFF.

The genes are TRBV19 and TRBJ1-2; D gene unclear. This CDR3 comprises 13 residues. Trimming cost V 5 bases and J 2 bases, with 9 bases left between them. From germline, CDR1 is LNHDA and CDR2 SQIVND (reference sequence). The CDR3, as DNA: TGTGCCAGTAGTGTAGCAGGAAACTATGGCTACACCTTC. Translating it yields CASSVAGNYGYTF.

This chain connects TRBV5-6 to TRBJ2-3, with 16 bases fitting TRBD2. Germline CDR1 and CDR2: SGHDT and YYEEEE. V trimming: 5 bases; J trimming: 0 bases; junction bases outside the gene matches: 9. The CDR3 runs to 19 residues. Here the CDR3 reads CASSSGTSGRGYSTDTQYF. CDR3 bases: TGTGCCAGCAGTTCCGGGACTAGCGGGAGGGGATACAGCACAGATACGCAGTATTTT.

The V and J genes are TRBV5-1 and TRBJ1-3, with 10 bases lining up with TRBD1. The germline CDR1 and CDR2 sequences are SGHRS and YFSETQ. CDR3 length: 17 amino acids. V was pared by 4 bases and J by 1 base, with 8 bases of the junction left unmatched. In DNA form, the CDR3 reads TGCGCCAGCAGCACCCAGGGACAGGGGACATCTGGAAACACCATATATTTT. It translates to CASSTQGQGTSGNTIYF. Filled out from reference TRBV5-1 and TRBJ1-3, the complete variable domain reads KAGVTQTPRYLIKTRGQQVTLSCSPISGHRSVSWYQQTPGQGLQFLFEYFSETQRNKGNFPGRFSGRQFSNSRSEMNVSTLELGDSALYLCASSTQGQGTSGNTIYFGEGSWLTVV.

In this sample, this clone turned up a few times. The gene calls are TRBV7-8 and TRBJ1-1, with D tentatively TRBD1 (5 bases). The length of the CDR3 is 14 residues. Trimming took off 0 bases at V and 9 bases at J, with 14 bases between the two ends. Germline V gene data show CDR1 as SGHVS and CDR2 as FQNEAQ. The chain's CDR3 is CASSLAGGTEKAFF. The CDR3 DNA sequence: TGTGCCAGCAGCTTAGCAGGCGGGACGGAAAAAGCTTTCTTT.

The chain joins TRBV6-6 to TRBJ2-7, with 9 bases identical to TRBD1. J was trimmed by 5 bases and V by 5 bases; bases with no gene match: 10. The CDR3 is made up of 15 amino acids. In germline, CDR1 is MNHNY, CDR2 SVGAGI (reference sequence). The CDR3 loop reads CASSSPDRGKNEQYF. In DNA form, the CDR3 reads TGTGCCAGCAGTAGTCCGGACAGGGGAAAAAACGAGCAGTACTTC.

The rearrangement links TRBV5-1 to TRBJ2-5; D call uncertain. Germline assignment: CDR1 SGHRS and CDR2 YFSETQ. This CDR3 is built from 14 residues. Trimming took 7 bases from V and 1 from J, leaving 14 bases between them. CDR3 coding DNA: TGCGCCAGCGGTGGTTACTCCTTCCAAGAGACCCAGTACTTC. Protein: CASGGYSFQETQYF.

The chain carries TRBV27 and TRBJ2-3; weak D call: TRBD1 (5 bases). This CDR3 has 15 amino acids. V lost 0 bases, J lost 8 bases, and 15 bases lay in between. CDR1 is MNHEY, CDR2 SMNVEV, per germline (reference sequence). CDR3 in amino acids: CASSLSGHTAGTQYF. The CDR3 bases are TGTGCCAGCAGTTTATCAGGACACACCGCCGGTACGCAGTATTTT.

The chain recombines TRBV9 with TRBJ2-2; 8 bases fit TRBD2. Per germline, CDR1 SGDLS and CDR2 YYNGEE. The CDR3 spans 16 residues. After removal of 0 bases from V and 4 bases from J, the junction contained 5 bases not matched to a gene. The CDR3, as DNA: TGTGCCAGCAGCGTAGCGGGGGGGCAGCCCACCGGGGAGCTGTTTTTT. This sequence encodes CASSVAGGQPTGELFF.

The chain couples TRBV27 to TRBJ1-1; TRBD1 aligns across 9 bases. Trimming at V came to 6 bases and at J to 4 bases, leaving 3 bases not matched to a gene. The CDR3 loop spans 13 amino acids. Germline CDR1 MNHEY, CDR2 SMNVEV (reference sequence). For the CDR3, the DNA is TGTGCCAGCAGAGGACAGGGGATCACTGAAGCTTTCTTT. Its protein is CASRGQGITEAFF.

This clone has a handful of counts. The chain links TRBV19 to TRBJ2-1, with 7 nucleotides matching TRBD2. The V segment lost 5 bases and the J segment 4 bases; nucleotides outside the gene matches: 8. Germline V CDR1 and CDR2: LNHDA, SQIVND (reference sequence). This CDR3 region has 15 residues. This chain's CDR3 is CASSASGAAYNEQFF. Here the CDR3 DNA reads TGTGCCAGTAGTGCAAGCGGGGCTGCTTACAATGAGCAGTTCTTC.

The chain joins TRBV4-2 to TRBJ2-3; weak D call: TRBD2 (6 bases). The CDR3 is 16 amino acids. The germline CDR1 and CDR2 sequences are LGHNA and YNFKEQ. Trimming left V 2 bases short and J 6 bases short, with 18 bases between. The CDR3 sequence: CASSQRGGGAQDTQYF. The CDR3 coding sequence is TGTGCCAGCAGCCAACGGGGTGGAGGGGCCCAGGATACGCAGTATTTT.

CDR3 region: CASSESAGRFGNTIYF. CDR3 DNA sequence: TGTGCCAGCAGTGAATCGGCGGGGCGCTTTGGAAACACCATATATTTT. The chain is built from TRBV6-1 and TRBJ1-3, with D possibly TRBD1 on 5 matching bases. V gave up 2 bases and J gave up 3 bases, with 14 bases separating them. The CDR3 has 16 amino acids. The germline V gene encodes CDR1 MNHNS and CDR2 SASEGT.

This chain connects TRBV7-9 to TRBJ2-7; 9 nucleotides agree with TRBD1. This CDR3 contains 14 residues. Germline V gene sequence: CDR1 SEHNR, CDR2 FQNEAQ (reference sequence). V was clipped by 3 bases and J by 6 bases; unmatched bases: 6. The CDR3 loop is CASSLGQGMFEQYF. CDR3 in DNA: TGTGCCAGCAGCTTGGGACAGGGTATGTTCGAGCAGTACTTC.

The chain couples TRBV29-1 to TRBJ2-3, with a tentative D call TRBD1 (6 bases). CDR3 size: 13 residues. Germline CDR1 is SQVTM and CDR2 is ANQGSEA. With 3 bases removed from V and 3 bases from J, the gap between germline ends came to 10 bases. Here the CDR3 DNA reads TGCAGCGTTGAGTACAGGGCTACAGATACGCAGTATTTT. Protein sequence: CSVEYRATDTQYF.

This chain links TRBV5-6 with TRBJ1-5; D is unclear. The V end was cut by 2 bases, the J end by 8 bases, with 14 bases between. This CDR3 has 14 amino acids. The germline V gene has CDR1 SGHDT and CDR2 YYEEEE. CDR3 sequence: CASSLGGGAEPQHF. The CDR3 DNA sequence: TGTGCCAGCAGCTTAGGAGGAGGAGCGGAGCCCCAGCATTTT. The full variable domain, its missing parts supplied by reference TRBV5-6 and TRBJ1-5, is DAGVTQSPTHLIKTRGQQVTLRCSPKSGHDTVSWYQQALGQGPQFIFQYYEEEERQRGNFPDRFSGHQFPNYSSELNVNALLLGDSALYLCASSLGGGAEPQHFGDGTRLSIL.

The chain has TRBV11-3 and TRBJ2-7; a possible D gene is TRBD2 (5 bases). Between the trimmed V and J ends, which lost 1 base and 2 bases, there was a span of 12 bases. This CDR3 is 15 amino acids long. Germline V gene sequence: CDR1 SGHNT, CDR2 YENEEA. This chain's CDR3 is CASSLGPGRTYEQYF. The CDR3 DNA follows: TGTGCCAGCAGCTTAGGCCCGGGGAGAACCTACGAGCAGTACTTC.

The chain joins TRBV7-2 to TRBJ2-7, with 8 bases fitting TRBD2. The germline V gene encodes CDR1 SGHTA and CDR2 FQGNSA. The CDR3 sequence is 15 residues long. Trimming removed 5 bases from V and 2 bases from J; junction bases left unmatched: 8. DNA for the CDR3: TGTGCCAGCAGCCGAGTCGCCGGGGGGGCCTACGAGCAGTACTTC. Protein: CASSRVAGGAYEQYF.

This clone was seen once. V gene TRBV4-2 combines with J gene TRBJ2-7; 8 nucleotides match TRBD1. J lost 3 bases, V lost 0 bases, and 13 bases had no gene match. Per germline, CDR1 LGHNA and CDR2 YNFKEQ. CDR3 length: 18 amino acids. The CDR3 coding sequence is TGTGCCAGCAGCCAAGATGTTTTAGGACAGGGAAGGGTCTACGAGCAGTACTTC. Translating it yields CASSQDVLGQGRVYEQYF.

J is TRBJ2-1 and V is TRBV29-1; D is ambiguous. V lost 2 bases to trimming and J lost 0 bases, with 8 bases between them. The germline V gene encodes CDR1 SQVTM and CDR2 ANQGSEA. The CDR3 length is 14 residues. The CDR3 DNA reads as TGCAGCGTTGAATCAACTGGCTCCTACAATGAGCAGTTCTTC. This gives the protein CSVESTGSYNEQFF.

V usage is TRBV4-1 and J usage is TRBJ2-7, with 9 bases that match TRBD1. This CDR3 region has 19 residues. Germline CDR1 MGHRA, CDR2 YSYEKL. Unmatched junction bases numbered 20, after V lost 3 bases and J lost 5 bases. The CDR3 protein is CASSHKARTTGGEKNEQYF. Here the CDR3 DNA reads TGCGCCAGCAGCCATAAGGCCCGAACTACAGGGGGCGAAAAAAACGAGCAGTACTTC.

The rearrangement uses TRBV5-6 and TRBJ2-7; 15 bases are shared with TRBD2. CDR3 length equals 18 residues. Germline CDR1 is SGHDT and CDR2 is YYEEEE. J gave up 5 bases and V 0 bases, and 9 bases lay outside the gene matches. The CDR3 DNA reads as TGTGCCAGCAGCTTGGTAACCGGGACTAGCGGGAGGACCCACGAGCAGTACTTC. Protein product: CASSLVTGTSGRTHEQYF.

The chain couples TRBV6-5 to TRBJ1-1, with D unclear. Germline V lookup: CDR1 MNHEY, CDR2 SVGAGI. V was trimmed by 2 bases and J by 7 bases, leaving 14 bases between them. This CDR3 comprises 14 residues. CDR3 nucleotide sequence: TGTGCCAGCAGTTACCCGAGTCCGGGGAGTGAAGCTTTCTTT. Encoded protein: CASSYPSPGSEAFF.

The chain recombines TRBV7-9 with TRBJ2-7; the match to TRBD2 covers 14 bases. Per the germline V gene, CDR1 is SEHNR and CDR2 is FQNEAQ (reference sequence). V lost 4 bases and J lost 6; bases outside the gene matches: 14. CDR3 length equals 18 residues. DNA of the CDR3: TGTGCCAGCAGCTACACCGGGACTAGCGGGAGTTTACTCCTCGAGCAGTACTTC. This gives the protein CASSYTGTSGSLLLEQYF.

The chain has TRBV19 and TRBJ1-1, with TRBD1 matching over 8 bases. There are 13 residues in the CDR3. V trimming: 8 bases; J trimming: 3 bases; junction bases outside the gene matches: 5. Germline V CDR1 and CDR2: LNHDA, SQIVND (reference sequence). CDR3 coding DNA: TGTGCCAGTTCCAGGGGGCCGGACACTGAAGCTTTCTTT. Translating gives CASSRGPDTEAFF.

The chain uses TRBV6-1 and TRBJ2-7; D call uncertain. The CDR3 runs to 11 residues. Looked up from germline, CDR1 is MNHNS and CDR2 is SASEGT. V dropped 6 bases and J dropped 3 bases, with 6 bases sitting between them. The CDR3: CASRYSYEQYF. DNA of the CDR3: TGTGCCAGCAGGTACAGCTACGAGCAGTACTTC.

DNA for the CDR3: TGCAGCGTTGGGGGGACACCTTCCTACGAGCAGTACTTC. Protein: CSVGGTPSYEQYF. V gene TRBV29-1 combines with J gene TRBJ2-7, with D perhaps matching TRBD1 (6 bases). Germline loops: CDR1 SQVTM, CDR2 ANQGSEA. V gave up 4 bases and J gave up 1 base, with 11 bases separating them. The CDR3 runs to 13 residues.